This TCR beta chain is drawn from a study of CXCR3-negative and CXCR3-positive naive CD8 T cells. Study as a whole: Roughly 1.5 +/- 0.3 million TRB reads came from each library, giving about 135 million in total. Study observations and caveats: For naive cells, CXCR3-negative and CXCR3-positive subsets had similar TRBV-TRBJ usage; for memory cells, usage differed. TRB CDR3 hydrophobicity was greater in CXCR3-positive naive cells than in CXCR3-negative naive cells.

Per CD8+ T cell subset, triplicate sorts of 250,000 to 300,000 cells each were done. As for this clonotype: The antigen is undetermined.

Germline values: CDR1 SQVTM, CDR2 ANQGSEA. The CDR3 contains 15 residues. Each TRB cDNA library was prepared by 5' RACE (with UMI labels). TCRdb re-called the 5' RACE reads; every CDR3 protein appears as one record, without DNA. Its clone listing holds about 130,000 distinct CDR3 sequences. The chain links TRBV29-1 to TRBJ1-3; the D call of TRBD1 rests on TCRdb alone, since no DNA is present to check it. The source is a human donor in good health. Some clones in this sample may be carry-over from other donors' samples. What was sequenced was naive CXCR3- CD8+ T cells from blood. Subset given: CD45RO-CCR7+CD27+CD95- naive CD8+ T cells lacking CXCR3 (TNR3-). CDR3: CSVRGDLNSGNTIYF.